Below, 29 T cell receptor beta chains from the same sample are listed, as sequenced in a study of tissue T cells after allogeneic stem cell transplantation. Sequencing was performed with immunoSEQ multiplex PCR; in TCRdb, only in-frame clones are kept and a portion is missing. The data show 4,500 to 6,000 clones, roughly 44% seen once. Documented time point: mouse harvest day 14 after allogeneic transplant. Mouse grafts combined 10^7 T-cell-depleted bone marrow cells with 10^6 splenic CD5+ T cells. Material: gut tissue. All receptors derive from a female BALB/c mouse given C57BL/6 T cells with graft-versus-host disease after an allogeneic hematopoietic cell transplant.

A word on this clone: Gene names and germline refer to mouse. The CDR3 is cut off 1 residue early in the read; its end comes from the germline J gene. The chain is built from TRBV3 and TRBJ2-3; 12 bases match TRBD2. The V gene end was trimmed by 5 bases and the J gene end by 0 bases; junction bases not matched to a gene: 3. Germline V gives CDR1 SNHLY, CDR2 FYNGKV (reference sequence). The CDR3 totals 16 residues. The CDR3 reads CASSLGLGGSAETLYF. CDR3 DNA, as far as it was read: TGTGCCAGCAGCCTGGGACTGGGGGGTAGTGCAGAAACGCTGTAT.

A word on this clone: Mouse germline and gene names are used. CDR3 DNA, as far as it was read: TGTGGTGCTAGACACTTAGCAAACACAGAAGTCTTC. Residues: CGARHLANTEVF. The full CDR3 sequence reads CGARHLANTEVFF. The chain links TRBV20 to TRBJ1-1; D not resolved. The DNA ends 1 residue before the CDR3 does, and the rest of the CDR3 is filled in from the germline J gene. Germline V gene data show CDR1 as GFQATS and CDR2 as STVNSAI. With 3 bases removed from V and 0 bases from J, the gap between germline ends came to 8 bases. The CDR3 spans 13 residues.

A remark on this clone: Gene names follow the mouse nomenclature. The read ends 1 residue shy of where the CDR3 ends; the end is completed using the germline J gene. This chain connects TRBV13-1 to TRBJ2-7; the match to TRBD2 covers 13 bases. V shed 6 bases and J 7 bases; nucleotides not matched to a gene: 4. The germline V gene has CDR1 NSHNY and CDR2 SYGAGN. CDR3 length equals 13 residues. CDR3 DNA, as far as it was read: TGTGCCAGCAAAGGACTGGGGGGGCTGGAACAGTAC. This codes for CASKGLGGLEQY. The entire CDR3 sequence reads CASKGLGGLEQYF.

Comments on this clone: Mouse germline and gene names are used. The read falls 1 residue short of the CDR3 end, and the missing part is taken from the germline J gene. This chain links TRBV15 with TRBJ2-3; 13 bases are shared with TRBD2. This CDR3 region has 15 residues. V lost 5 bases to trimming and J lost 1 base; unmatched junction nucleotides: 0. Germline V gene data show CDR1 as SGHND and CDR2 as FRSKSL. The CDR3 DNA, read in part, is TGTGCCAGCAGTGGGACTGGGGGGGGTGCAGAAACGCTGTAT. Residues: CASSGTGGGAETLY. The entire CDR3 protein is CASSGTGGGAETLYF. Drawing the rest from reference TRBV15 and TRBJ2-3, the complete variable domain is DAGVTQTPRHEVAEKGQTIILKCEPVSGHNDLFWYRQTKIQGLELLSYFRSKSLMEDGGAFKDRFKAEMLNSSFSTLKIQPTEPKDSAVYLCASSGTGGGAETLYFGSGTRLTVL.

A note on this clone: Gene names refer to mouse genes. The DNA ends 1 residue before the CDR3 does, and the rest of the CDR3 is filled in from the germline J gene. The chain links TRBV26 to TRBJ2-7; 7 nucleotides line up with TRBD1. The CDR3 consists of 11 residues. The germline V gene encodes CDR1 KGHPV and CDR2 FQNQEV (reference sequence). With V trimmed by 4 bases and J by 9 bases, 3 bases remained unmatched. The CDR3 bases that were read are TGTGCCAGCAGTCCCCGGGACAGACAGTAC. Encoded protein: CASSPRDRQY. The full CDR3 sequence reads CASSPRDRQYF.

As concerns this clone: The gene names here belong to mouse. The read finishes 1 residue shy of the CDR3 end, and the germline J gene is used to complete it. The gene calls are TRBV26 and TRBJ1-1; 9 nucleotides line up with TRBD1. Per the germline V gene, CDR1 is KGHPV and CDR2 is FQNQEV (reference sequence). V shed 4 bases and J 1 base; nucleotides not matched to a gene: 1. The CDR3 runs to 14 residues. The CDR3 DNA, read in part, is TGTGCCAGCAGTCGGGACAGGGAAAACACAGAAGTCTTC. Its translation: CASSRDRENTEVF. The entire CDR3 protein reads CASSRDRENTEVFF.

This clone was counted only a few times. Gene and germline names: mouse. The CDR3 goes on 1 residue after the read ends, and that part is filled in from the germline J gene. The rearrangement links TRBV3 to TRBJ1-5; 7 bases line up with TRBD1. The CDR3 is 14 amino acids. Germline CDR1 and CDR2: SNHLY and FYNGKV (reference sequence). V shed 3 bases, J shed 6 bases, and the junction held 5 bases outside the gene matches. CDR3 bases read: TGTGCCAGCAGCTTGAAGGGGGCCGGCCAGGCTCCGCTT. This codes for CASSLKGAGQAPL. The CDR3 in its entirety is CASSLKGAGQAPLF.

As concerns this clone: The gene names here belong to mouse. The CDR3 end is not reached by the read, which stops 1 residue before it; the germline J gene fills it in. This chain links TRBV13-1 with TRBJ1-2, with no clear D. V was cut by 5 bases and J by 0 bases, with 8 bases left in between. The germline V gene has CDR1 NSHNY and CDR2 SYGAGN. The CDR3 extends over 13 amino acids. The CDR3 spells CASRETPNSDYTF. The CDR3 DNA, read in part, is TGTGCCAGCAGGGAGACACCAAACTCCGACTACACC.

Worth noting for this clone: Germline and genes: mouse. Read sequence stops 1 residue before the CDR3 end, and the germline J gene provides the missing end. V usage is TRBV26 and J usage is TRBJ2-3; D call uncertain. The CDR3 covers 14 residues. Germline CDR1 is KGHPV and CDR2 is FQNQEV (reference sequence). The V and J ends lost 2 bases and 2 bases respectively, with 8 bases between them. The CDR3 reads CASSLGFSAETLYF. The CDR3 DNA, read in part, is TGTGCCAGCAGTCTGGGGTTTTCTGCAGAAACGCTGTAT.

This clone is judged large. All gene names here are mouse names. The read ends 1 residue before the CDR3 terminus; that terminus is restored from the germline J gene. The rearrangement uses TRBV20 and TRBJ2-1; tentative D call: TRBD2 (6 bases). CDR1 is GFQATS and CDR2 is STVNSAI in the germline V gene. The CDR3 consists of 13 residues. Trimming removed 0 bases at V and 3 bases at J, with 6 bases between. This CDR3 is CGARDWGYAEQFF. The part of the CDR3 DNA that was read is TGTGGTGCTAGGGACTGGGGCTATGCTGAGCAGTTC. Full variable domain (missing parts from reference TRBV20 and TRBJ2-1): GALVYQYPRRTICKSGTSMRMECQAVGFQATSVAWYRQSPQKTFELIALSTVNSAIKYEQNFTQEKFPISHPNLSFSSMTVLNAYLEDRGLYLCGARDWGYAEQFFGPGTRLTVL.

Worth noting for this clone: Gene names are the mouse ones. The CDR3 end is not reached by the read, which stops 1 residue before it; the germline J gene fills it in. This sequence joins TRBV26 and TRBJ1-1; no definite D call. This CDR3 spans 15 amino acids. Trimming removed 0 bases at V and 0 bases at J, with 8 bases between. Germline CDR1 KGHPV, CDR2 FQNQEV (reference sequence). Incomplete CDR3 DNA: TGTGCCAGCAGTCTGTCGAGACAAGCAAACACAGAAGTCTTC. Translated, it gives CASSLSRQANTEVF. The whole CDR3 sequence is CASSLSRQANTEVFF.

Points on this clone: These gene names are mouse names. The CDR3 end falls 1 residue outside the read, so it is completed with the germline J gene. The chain combines TRBV26 with TRBJ1-1, with 12 positions matching TRBD1. Unmatched junction bases numbered 4, after V lost 6 bases and J lost 8 bases. Per the germline V gene, CDR1 is KGHPV and CDR2 is FQNQEV (reference sequence). This CDR3 spans 13 amino acids. The CDR3 loop is CASSSGQGAEVFF. The covered CDR3 bases are TGTGCCAGCAGCTCGGGACAGGGGGCCGAAGTCTTC.

To note about this clone: Genes and germline are mouse. Read data end 1 residue before the CDR3 end; the end is taken from the germline J gene. This chain joins TRBV31 and TRBJ2-4; 11 positions agree with TRBD2. Germline assignment: CDR1 GKSSPN and CDR2 SITVG. The ends lost 1 base at V and 1 base at J; junction bases unmatched: 1. The CDR3 contains 15 residues. CDR3: CAWSQGLGGQNTLYF. CDR3 DNA (partial): TGTGCCTGGAGTCAGGGACTGGGGGGTCAAAACACCTTGTAC.

A word on this clone: Mouse gene names apply. Read sequence stops 1 residue before the CDR3 end, and the germline J gene provides the missing end. J is TRBJ2-7 and V is TRBV13-1; D is tentatively TRBD1 or TRBD2 (6 bases each). The CDR3 length is 14 residues. With 0 bases removed from V and 1 base from J, the gap between germline ends came to 8 bases. Germline V lookup: CDR1 NSHNY, CDR2 SYGAGN. Here the CDR3 reads CASSDEGGSYEQYF. The DNA read from the CDR3 is TGTGCCAGCAGTGATGAGGGGGGTTCCTATGAACAGTAC.

This clone is large (0.1 to 1%) by share. Here the gene names and germline are mouse. The read stops 1 residue short of the end of the CDR3; the missing end is completed from the germline J gene. In the same sample, other DNA sequences code for this CDR3. V usage is TRBV31 and J usage is TRBJ2-7; TRBD1 matches at 8 bases. J lost 4 bases, V lost 0 bases, and 5 bases had no gene match. Per germline, CDR1 GKSSPN and CDR2 SITVG. The CDR3 is made up of 14 amino acids. The sequenced CDR3 bases are TGTGCCTGGAGTCTCCCAGGGGGCGGTTATGAACAGTAC. It codes for CAWSLPGGGYEQY. The complete CDR3 sequence is CAWSLPGGGYEQYF.

Details on this clone: The gene names here belong to mouse. The read terminates 1 residue ahead of where the CDR3 ends, so the germline J gene completes it. This chain connects TRBV23 to TRBJ2-5; TRBD2 was called by the table and not checked on the DNA. The CDR3 runs to 13 residues. Germline loops: CDR1 KGHTA, CDR2 FQNQQP. The part of the CDR3 DNA that was read is TGCTCCAGCAGTCAGCTGGGGATGGACACCCAGTAC. Translating gives CSSSQLGMDTQY. The whole CDR3 sequence reads CSSSQLGMDTQYF.

On this clone itself: Germline and genes: mouse. The DNA ends 1 residue before the CDR3 does, and the rest of the CDR3 is filled in from the germline J gene. This sequence joins TRBV3 and TRBJ2-5, with a possible D match to TRBD1 (6 bases). The germline V gene has CDR1 SNHLY and CDR2 FYNGKV (reference sequence). The CDR3 spans 13 residues. Trimming left V 5 bases short and J 3 bases short, with 9 bases between. CDR3 DNA (partial): TGTGCCAGCAGCCGGACAGCACAAGACACCCAGTAC. As protein: CASSRTAQDTQY. The CDR3 in full is CASSRTAQDTQYF.

This clone was seen a few times. Gene names are mouse gene names. The read ends 1 residue shy of where the CDR3 ends; the end is completed using the germline J gene. The gene calls are TRBV26 and TRBJ2-3; no clear D. From germline, CDR1 is KGHPV and CDR2 FQNQEV (reference sequence). CDR3 length equals 13 residues. Trimming took 2 bases from V and 0 from J, leaving 3 bases between them. The covered CDR3 bases are TGTGCCAGCAGTCTGAACAGTGCAGAAACGCTGTAT. Amino acids: CASSLNSAETLY. The complete CDR3 sequence is CASSLNSAETLYF.

This clone was seen just once. Mouse names are used for the genes. The read is 1 residue too short to cover the CDR3 end, so that end is filled in from the germline J gene. V gene TRBV12-1 combines with J gene TRBJ2-3; TRBD2 aligns across 12 bases. The CDR3 is 17 amino acids. V shed 0 bases, J shed 0 bases, and the junction held 3 bases outside the gene matches. Germline CDR1 is SGHSN and CDR2 is HYEKVE. The covered CDR3 bases are TGTGCCAGCTCTCTCGGGACTGGGGGGTCTAGTGCAGAAACGCTGTAT. It translates to CASSLGTGGSSAETLY. The full CDR3 protein reads CASSLGTGGSSAETLYF.

Judged by abundance, this clone is medium-sized. Gene names and germline refer to mouse. The read finishes 1 residue shy of the CDR3 end, and the germline J gene is used to complete it. The V and J genes are TRBV16 and TRBJ1-2; no firm D call. CDR1 and CDR2 (germline): SGHSA, FRNQAP. V lost 5 bases to trimming and J lost 1 base, with 5 bases between them. This CDR3 has 12 residues. CDR3 DNA (partial): TGTGCAAGCAGCCCAGGAAACTCCGACTACACC. Translated, it gives CASSPGNSDYT. The whole CDR3 sequence is CASSPGNSDYTF.

A note on this clone: Gene names and germline match the mouse. Sequencing ends 1 residue short of the CDR3 end; the germline J gene provides the rest. The J gene is TRBJ2-7, the V gene TRBV16; a possible D gene is TRBD1 (6 bases). There are 15 residues in the CDR3. Trimming removed 0 bases from V and 0 bases from J, with 9 bases in between. CDR1 is SGHSA, CDR2 FRNQAP, per germline. This CDR3 is CASSLDLGGSYEQYF. The part of the CDR3 DNA that was read is TGTGCAAGCAGCTTAGATCTAGGGGGCTCCTATGAACAGTAC.

This clone is medium-sized by share. The genes and germline here are from mouse. The read comes to an end 1 residue before the CDR3 does, leaving the germline J gene to fill in the end. The rearrangement joins TRBV3 to TRBJ2-3; no clear D. V shed 1 base and J shed 0 bases, with 5 bases lying between them. Germline CDR1 SNHLY, CDR2 FYNGKV (reference sequence). This CDR3 is built from 14 residues. The DNA read from the CDR3 is TGTGCCAGCAGCTTAGTACAAAGTGCAGAAACGCTGTAT. Its translation is CASSLVQSAETLY. The whole CDR3 reads CASSLVQSAETLYF.

Concerning this clone itself: The gene names given are mouse names. The read finishes 1 residue shy of the CDR3 end, and the germline J gene is used to complete it. The V and J genes are TRBV19 and TRBJ2-5; 9 nucleotides agree with TRBD2. The CDR3 length is 13 residues. V shed 4 bases, J shed 4 bases, and the junction held 1 base outside the gene matches. Germline CDR1 FNHDT, CDR2 SITEND (reference sequence). CDR3 in amino acids: CASSRLGEDTQYF. The part of the CDR3 DNA that was read is TGTGCCAGCAGTCGACTGGGGGAAGACACCCAGTAC.

This clone came up a few times. The germline and genes are mouse ones. From the germline J gene comes the end of the CDR3, since the read stops 1 residue before it. The V gene is TRBV23, the J gene TRBJ2-1; TRBD1 is the table's D call, not checked against the DNA. The CDR3 runs 15 residues. CDR1 and CDR2 (germline): KGHTA, FQNQQP. Partial CDR3 DNA: TGCTCCAGCAGTCAACGGGACAGAAACTATGCTGAGCAGTTC. It translates to CSSSQRDRNYAEQF. In full, the CDR3 reads CSSSQRDRNYAEQFF.

By proportion, this clone is medium-sized (0.01 to 0.1%). The gene names given are mouse names. From the germline J gene comes the end of the CDR3, since the read stops 1 residue before it. In the same sample, other DNA sequences code for this CDR3. This chain connects TRBV26 to TRBJ1-1, with D unclear. This CDR3 is 13 amino acids long. Germline lookup yields CDR1 KGHPV and CDR2 FQNQEV (reference sequence). Deletions cut 2 bases from V and 0 bases from J, with 4 bases between. Here the CDR3 reads CASSLTANTEVFF. The part of the CDR3 DNA that was read is TGTGCCAGCAGTCTGACAGCAAACACAGAAGTCTTC.

To note about this clone: Germline and genes here are mouse. Incomplete CDR3 DNA: TGTGCCAGCTCCCTTGGCACCCACTCCTATGAACAGTAC. This translates into CASSLGTHSYEQY. From start to end, the CDR3 is CASSLGTHSYEQYF. The J gene is TRBJ2-7, the V gene TRBV12-2; D gene uncertain. The read gets to within 1 residue of the CDR3 end, and the germline J gene fills in the rest. Germline V gene data show CDR1 as SGHLS and CDR2 as HYDKME. The CDR3 consists of 14 residues. Trimming took off 4 bases at V and 0 bases at J, with 12 bases between the two ends.

To note about this clone: Mouse germline and gene names are used. The read terminates 1 residue ahead of where the CDR3 ends, so the germline J gene completes it. This chain uses TRBV16 with TRBJ2-7, with a possible D match to TRBD1 (6 bases). Trimming removed 3 bases from V and 4 bases from J, with 10 bases in between. This CDR3 comprises 13 residues. Germline CDR1 SGHSA, CDR2 FRNQAP. The CDR3 sequence is CASSFLQGYEQYF. CDR3 DNA (partial): TGTGCAAGCAGCTTCCTACAGGGATATGAACAGTAC. The full variable domain, completed using reference TRBV16 and TRBJ2-7, is NAGVIQTPRHKVTGKGQEATLWCEPISGHSAVFWYRQTIVQGLEFLTYFRNQAPIDDSGMPKERFSAQMPNQSHSTLKIQSTQPQDSAVYLCASSFLQGYEQYFGPGTRLTVL.

As for this clone: Germline and genes here are mouse. The read ends 1 residue early relative to the CDR3; the germline J gene fills the gap. V is TRBV23 and J is TRBJ2-5; the D call of TRBD1 is as the table states it, not checked on the DNA. CDR1 is KGHTA and CDR2 is FQNQQP in the germline V gene. The CDR3 has 15 amino acids. The CDR3 loop reads CSSSLRDSNQDTQYF. CDR3 DNA (partial): TGCTCCAGCAGTCTCCGGGACAGTAACCAAGACACCCAGTAC.

In regard to this clone: Each gene name is a mouse one. The CDR3 loop reads CASGDAGTGGRKQYF. Incomplete CDR3 DNA: TGTGCCAGCGGTGATGCCGGGACTGGGGGAAGGAAACAGTAC. The rearrangement uses TRBV13-2 and TRBJ2-7, with 11 bases aligning to TRBD2. The read finishes 1 residue shy of the CDR3 end, and the germline J gene is used to complete it. Germline V gives CDR1 NNHNN, CDR2 SYGAGS (reference sequence). There are 15 residues in the CDR3. J gave up 8 bases and V 0 bases, and 7 bases lay outside the gene matches.